Sequencing of this TCR beta chain was carried out in a study of blood T cells in healthy people across ages. Study findings and constraints: Unsorted PBMCs blocked a conclusive comparison of naive and antigen-experienced cells.

The V end was cut by 3 bases, the J end by 7 bases, with 3 bases between. Germline CDR1 and CDR2: MNHNS and SASEGT. The CDR3 extends over 10 amino acids. With regard to this clonotype: What it recognizes is unknown.

Next came a second PCR, run for 7 to 11 cycles, which used a sample-barcoded 5' primer along with a J-beta primer mix. Each cDNA molecule was tagged by a template-switch adaptor with 12 random nucleotides. TCRdb recomputed calls from the 5' RACE reads with MiXCR, one row per CDR3 protein. The table records more than 500,000 distinct CDR3 sequences, 27% of them present only once. The V and J genes are TRBV6-1 and TRBJ1-1, with D unresolved. The sequence was obtained from a woman aged 70 to 79 in good health. Material: blood. In DNA form, the CDR3 reads TGTGCCAGCAGTGACTATGAAGCTTTCTTT. Translating gives CASSDYEAFF.